This TCR beta chain appears in the sequencing data of a study of T cell changes during pregnancy in multiple sclerosis (dated by TCRdb to about 2019). About the investigation overall: The study examined how the T cell repertoire changed over the course of pregnancy in women with multiple sclerosis.

The protocol used for the library was the immunoSEQ multiplex PCR assay. TCRdb obtained this table from immuneACCESS and retained in-frame rearrangements with V and J assigned. These tables miss some clones; where compared with another copy, unresolved V genes account for less than half of the shortfall, and the remainder is unexplained. The sample table lists roughly 40,000 clones, roughly 90% of them with a count of one. The top ten clones comprise 0.43% of the sample. CDR1 MNHEY and CDR2 SMNVEV were looked up in the germline V gene (reference sequence). The CDR3 holds 15 amino acids from the cysteine to the phenylalanine. Of the read, only the CDR3 DNA is kept; its 45 bases are in frame from base 1. Trimming leaves V shorter by 8 bases and J shorter by 6 bases, with the junction holding 7 bases beyond the gene matches. A remark on this clone: There is no known antigen for this receptor. Qualities for individual bases were not recorded, and no much larger clone is one base off.

The source material was CD4+ T cells from peripheral blood mononuclear cells, sampled in the third trimester of pregnancy. The V and J segments used are TRBV27 and TRBJ2-7; 16 bases in between match TRBD2. The sequence was obtained from a female donor with multiple sclerosis, enrolled in a pregnancy study. The DNA is as follows: TGTGCCAGCGGGGGACTAGCGGGAGGGCAAGTCGAGCAGTACTTC. Its amino acids are CASGGLAGGQVEQYF.